The 19 T cell receptor beta chains below were found in one sample sequenced in a study of cytomegalovirus exposure and HLA in healthy donors. With 60 Vbeta and 13 Jbeta primers, the PCR was carried out. Assay used: immunoSEQ multiplex PCR; TCRdb lists only in-frame clones, some missing. The sample lists 140,000 to 150,000 clones; 60% to 85% were seen once. Sequencing was performed on PBMCs. The receptors derive from a man aged 35 to 55 in good health and CMV-seropositive.

The CDR3 reads CASSLEGLRGGSFDGYTF. For the CDR3, the DNA is TGTGCCAGCAGCTTAGAAGGATTGCGGGGGGGCTCGTTCGATGGCTACACCTTC. This chain connects TRBV7-9 to TRBJ1-2, with D maybe TRBD1 (6 bases). Trimming shortened V by 1 base and J by 6 bases, and 24 bases separated the two germline ends. Germline V gene sequence: CDR1 SEHNR, CDR2 FQNEAQ (reference sequence). This CDR3 contains 18 residues.

This chain uses TRBV19 with TRBJ2-6; 8 bases match TRBD1. The CDR3 extends over 19 amino acids. V trimming: 5 bases; J trimming: 2 bases; junction bases outside the gene matches: 14. The germline CDR1 and CDR2 sequences are LNHDA and SQIVND (reference sequence). Written as DNA, the CDR3 is TGTGCCAGTAGTCTCATGGGACAGGTAGCACTAACTGGGGCCAACGTCCTGACTTTC. This gives the protein CASSLMGQVALTGANVLTF.

CDR3 amino acids: CASSQGWLVSTDTQYF. In DNA, the CDR3 is TGCGCCAGCAGCCAAGGGTGGTTAGTAAGCACAGATACGCAGTATTTT. The chain uses TRBV4-3 and TRBJ2-3; D is unclear. The CDR3 is 16 residues long. Germline CDR1 is LGHNA and CDR2 is YSLEER. Trimming stripped 1 base from V and 0 bases from J, with 11 bases between.

V is TRBV6-1 and J is TRBJ2-5, with 10 bases fitting TRBD1. The CDR3 is made up of 14 amino acids. Germline values: CDR1 MNHNS, CDR2 SASEGT. The trim removed 1 base at V and 5 bases at J, leaving 1 base unmatched. CDR3: CASSEEDRGETQYF. DNA for the CDR3: TGTGCCAGCAGTGAAGAGGACAGGGGGGAGACCCAGTACTTC.

Comments on this clone: Other DNA sequences in this sample translate to the same CDR3. The gene calls are TRBV29-1 and TRBJ1-1, with D perhaps matching TRBD1 (6 bases). This CDR3 comprises 13 residues. V lost 1 base and J 4 bases, leaving 10 bases between the germline ends. Looked up from germline, CDR1 is SQVTM and CDR2 is ANQGSEA. The CDR3 spells CSVEGTEGTEAFF. DNA for the CDR3: TGCAGCGTTGAAGGGACAGAGGGCACTGAAGCTTTCTTT. The full variable domain, completed using reference TRBV29-1 and TRBJ1-1, is SAVISQKPSRDICQRGTSLTIQCQVDSQVTMMFWYRQQPGQSLTLIATANQGSEATYESGFVIDKFPISRPNLTFSTLTVSNMSPEDSSIYLCSVEGTEGTEAFFGQGTRLTVV.

V usage is TRBV6-7 and J usage is TRBJ2-2, with a weak D call TRBD1 (6 bases). TRBV6-7 is labeled an ORF, and its function is uncertain. V shed 1 base and J shed 6 bases, with 12 bases lying between them. CDR3 length: 15 amino acids. The CDR3 region is CASSYLHRVPGELFF. The CDR3 DNA reads TGTGCCAGCAGTTACTTACACAGGGTTCCCGGGGAGCTGTTTTTT.

The V gene is TRBV7-2, the J gene TRBJ1-2, with TRBD1 as a possible D gene (5 bases). The CDR3 spans 16 residues. V was shortened by 4 bases and J by 2 bases, with 17 bases between the two germline ends. In germline, CDR1 is SGHTA, CDR2 FQGNSA. Written as DNA, the CDR3 is TGTGCCAGCAGCTCCTCCGCGGAACGGGGGAACTATGGCTACACCTTC. This sequence encodes CASSSSAERGNYGYTF.

This clone was counted between two and nine times. The chain uses TRBV7-3 and TRBJ1-3; D gene uncertain. V lost 1 base and J lost 2, with 6 bases in between. The germline V gene encodes CDR1 SGHTA and CDR2 FQGTGA. This CDR3 is built from 14 residues. The CDR3 region has the DNA TGTGCCAGCAGCTTAAGTCCAGCTGGAAACACCATATATTTT. Its translation: CASSLSPAGNTIYF.

This clone is a singleton in its sample. The rearrangement joins TRBV11-2 to TRBJ2-2; D is perhaps TRBD1 (5 bases). Per the germline V gene, CDR1 is SGHAT and CDR2 is FQNNGV. V was trimmed by 4 bases and J by 1 base, leaving 7 bases between them. The CDR3 is 14 residues long. The CDR3 reads CASSSRVNTGELFF. Written as DNA, the CDR3 is TGTGCCAGCAGCTCCAGGGTGAACACCGGGGAGCTGTTTTTT.

The chain joins TRBV5-1 to TRBJ1-1; D call uncertain. CDR1 SGHRS and CDR2 YFSETQ come from the germline V gene. Trimming shortened V by 1 base and J by 6 bases, and 10 bases separated the two germline ends. The CDR3 covers 13 residues. The CDR3 sequence: CASSLYTAAEAFF. The DNA for the CDR3 is TGCGCCAGCAGCTTGTACACGGCGGCTGAAGCTTTCTTT. Based on the CDR3 plus reference TRBV5-1 and TRBJ1-1, the full variable domain is KAGVTQTPRYLIKTRGQQVTLSCSPISGHRSVSWYQQTPGQGLQFLFEYFSETQRNKGNFPGRFSGRQFSNSRSEMNVSTLELGDSALYLCASSLYTAAEAFFGQGTRLTVV.

The V and J genes are TRBV19 and TRBJ2-5; possible D gene TRBD1, 5 bases. This CDR3 spans 15 amino acids. Trimming shortened V by 3 bases and J by 2 bases, and 13 bases separated the two germline ends. Germline loops: CDR1 LNHDA, CDR2 SQIVND (reference sequence). In DNA form, the CDR3 reads TGTGCCAGTAGTATCGGAGACAGACGACAAGAGACCCAGTACTTC. As protein: CASSIGDRRQETQYF.

The V call is TRBV11-2, the J call TRBJ2-7; TRBD1 agrees at 7 bases. V shed 5 bases, J shed 1 base, and the junction held 2 bases outside the gene matches. Germline V gene sequence: CDR1 SGHAT, CDR2 FQNNGV. The CDR3 runs to 13 residues. This chain's CDR3 is CASSRGQSYEQYF. DNA of the CDR3: TGTGCCAGCAGCCGGGGACAGTCCTACGAGCAGTACTTC.

This clone has more than one count but fewer than ten. The genes are TRBV5-3 and TRBJ2-7; 10 nucleotides match TRBD2. TRBV5-3 counts as an open reading frame of uncertain function. CDR3 length equals 14 residues. V was clipped by 4 bases and J by 6 bases; unmatched bases: 7. DNA for the CDR3: TGTGCCAGAAGCAGCGGGAGGGCCCCACCCGAGCAGTACTTC. As protein: CARSSGRAPPEQYF.

This chain connects TRBV30 to TRBJ2-3, with 9 bases lining up with TRBD1. Per the germline V gene, CDR1 is GTSNPN and CDR2 is SVGIG (reference sequence). The J segment lost 4 bases and the V segment lost 5 bases, leaving 4 bases of the junction unmatched. CDR3 size: 13 residues. The DNA of the CDR3 is TGTGCCTGGGGGACAGGGCAATCAGATACGCAGTATTTT. This translates into CAWGTGQSDTQYF.

The CDR3 DNA follows: TGTGCCAGCAGCATCCGACAGGGGGCCGAGAATGAGCAGTTCTTC. It translates to CASSIRQGAENEQFF. The genes are TRBV7-2 and TRBJ2-1, with TRBD1 identical over 10 bases. The V and J ends lost 5 bases and 7 bases, in that order; junction bases with no gene match: 8. CDR1 and CDR2 (germline): SGHTA, FQGNSA. This CDR3 comprises 15 residues.

The chain carries TRBV6-5 and TRBJ1-2; D may be TRBD1 (5 bases). This CDR3 has 15 amino acids. V gave up 0 bases and J gave up 2 bases, with 10 bases separating them. Germline V CDR1 and CDR2: MNHEY, SVGAGI. In nucleotides, the CDR3 is TGTGCCAGCAGTTACTCGAATGCAGGGAACTATGGCTACACCTTC. Amino acids: CASSYSNAGNYGYTF.

As to this clone: The junction does not match germline at one end; this may be a read error. The chain joins TRBV7-9 to TRBJ1-4; D gene ambiguous. Per germline, CDR1 SEHNR and CDR2 FQNEAQ (reference sequence). The CDR3 runs 15 residues. For the CDR3, the DNA is TGTTCCAGCAGCTTAGGAACAAGAACTAATGAAAAACTGTTTTTT. Its protein product is CSSSLGTRTNEKLFF.

J is TRBJ2-7 and V is TRBV28; 10 bases align to TRBD2. The V and J ends lost 2 bases and 4 bases, in that order; junction bases with no gene match: 5. The CDR3 sequence is 15 residues long. Germline CDR1 and CDR2: MDHEN and SYDVKM. DNA of the CDR3: TGTGCCAGCAGTTTACCTAGCGGGAGTATTTACGAGCAGTACTTC. This codes for CASSLPSGSIYEQYF.

The chain couples TRBV9 to TRBJ2-1, with D possibly TRBD1 on 5 matching bases. Germline values: CDR1 SGDLS, CDR2 YYNGEE. The CDR3 runs 14 residues. V was clipped by 4 bases and J by 2 bases, with 10 bases between them. The DNA for the CDR3 is TGTGCCAGCAGCCCTTTGACAGCCTACAATGAGCAGTTCTTC. Translated, it gives CASSPLTAYNEQFF.